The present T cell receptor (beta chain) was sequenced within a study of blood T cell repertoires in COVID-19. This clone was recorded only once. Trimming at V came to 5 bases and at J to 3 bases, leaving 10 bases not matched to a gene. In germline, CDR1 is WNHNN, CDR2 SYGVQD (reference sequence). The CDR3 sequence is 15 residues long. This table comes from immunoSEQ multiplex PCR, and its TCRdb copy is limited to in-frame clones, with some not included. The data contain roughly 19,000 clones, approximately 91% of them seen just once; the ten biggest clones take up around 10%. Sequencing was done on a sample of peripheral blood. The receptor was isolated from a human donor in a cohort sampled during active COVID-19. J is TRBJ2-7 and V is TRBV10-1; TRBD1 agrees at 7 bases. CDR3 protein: CASSPSGGSHYEQYF. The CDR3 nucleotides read TGCGCCAGCAGTCCCTCAGGGGGTAGTCACTACGAGCAGTACTTC.